What follows are 26 T cell receptor beta chains derived from one specimen sequenced in a study of cytomegalovirus exposure and HLA in healthy donors. The PCR ran on 60 Vbeta and 13 Jbeta primers. This table comes from immunoSEQ multiplex PCR, and its TCRdb copy is limited to in-frame clones, with some not included. Here the sample spans about 160,000 clones, approximately 80% being singletons. Sequencing was carried out using PBMCs. Source of these receptors: a middle-aged man in good health and CMV-seropositive.

This chain links TRBV5-1 with TRBJ2-5; D perhaps matches TRBD2 (6 bases). The V gene lost 1 base and the J gene lost 7 bases, with 14 bases spanning the gap. Germline-derived CDR1 and CDR2 are SGHRS and YFSETQ. The CDR3 length is 14 residues. The CDR3 DNA reads as TGCGCCAGCAGCTTGAATTCGGGCGGGGCGACCCAGTACTTC. Translated, it gives CASSLNSGGATQYF.

This clone has a handful of counts. The chain is built from TRBV5-1 and TRBJ1-4; unclear D gene. The ends were cut back, 2 bases at V and 8 bases at J, with 16 bases in the middle. Germline values: CDR1 SGHRS, CDR2 YFSETQ. CDR3 length equals 15 residues. The CDR3 loop is CASSFSHRDEEKLFF. CDR3 sequence (DNA): TGCGCCAGCAGCTTTTCACATCGGGATGAGGAAAAACTGTTTTTT.

The chain is built from TRBV19 and TRBJ1-2, with D perhaps TRBD1 (5 bases). Trimming shortened V by 6 bases and J by 5 bases, and 13 bases separated the two germline ends. Germline V gene sequence: CDR1 LNHDA, CDR2 SQIVND (reference sequence). The CDR3 extends over 13 amino acids. In nucleotides, the CDR3 is TGTGCCAGTAGCCCTGCCCAGGGATATGGCTACACCTTC. It yields the protein CASSPAQGYGYTF.

The chain links TRBV5-7 to TRBJ1-5; D unclear. TRBV5-7 is marked as an open reading frame, function uncertain. The germline V and J ends were trimmed by 1 base and 0 bases, with 5 bases remaining between them. The CDR3 spans 14 residues. CDR3 sequence reads: CASSLHGSNQPQHF. In DNA form, the CDR3 reads TGTGCCAGCAGCTTGCACGGTAGCAATCAGCCCCAGCATTTT.

This clone was observed a single time. The J gene is TRBJ1-2, the V gene TRBV6-6, with a weak D call TRBD1 (6 bases). Germline V gene sequence: CDR1 MNHNY, CDR2 SVGAGI (reference sequence). This CDR3 is built from 14 residues. V gave up 6 bases and J gave up 2 bases, with 13 bases separating them. DNA for the CDR3: TGTGCCAGCAGCCCAGGGGCGCCAAACTATGGCTACACCTTC. As protein: CASSPGAPNYGYTF.

The chain has TRBV5-1 and TRBJ2-3, with D possibly matching TRBD2 (5 bases). Germline V lookup: CDR1 SGHRS, CDR2 YFSETQ. Between the trimmed V and J ends, which lost 2 bases and 3 bases, there was a span of 13 bases. The CDR3 covers 15 residues. In DNA form, the CDR3 reads TGCGCCAGCAGCTTAAGTCGGGGAAGTACAGATACGCAGTATTTT. Translating gives CASSLSRGSTDTQYF. Variable domain in full (rest from reference TRBV5-1 and TRBJ2-3): KAGVTQTPRYLIKTRGQQVTLSCSPISGHRSVSWYQQTPGQGLQFLFEYFSETQRNKGNFPGRFSGRQFSNSRSEMNVSTLELGDSALYLCASSLSRGSTDTQYFGPGTRLTVL.

This clone was detected only once. The chain joins TRBV4-1 to TRBJ2-7, with 7 bases matching TRBD1. After removal of 4 bases from V and 7 bases from J, the junction contained 10 bases not matched to a gene. Germline CDR1 and CDR2: MGHRA and YSYEKL. This CDR3 has 14 residues. The CDR3 region is CASSRGTVTKEQYF. CDR3 in DNA: TGCGCCAGCAGCCGAGGGACAGTGACTAAAGAGCAGTACTTC.

The rearrangement uses TRBV13 and TRBJ2-7; the D gene is possibly TRBD1 (6 bases). The germline gives CDR1 PRHDT, CDR2 FYEKMQ (reference sequence). CDR3 length: 15 amino acids. Trimming pared 3 bases from V and 5 bases from J, leaving 17 bases between. The CDR3 region has the DNA TGTGCCAGCAGCTTTCCCCTACAGGGTTTCAACGAGCAGTACTTC. It yields the protein CASSFPLQGFNEQYF.

The gene calls are TRBV28 and TRBJ2-1; the match to TRBD2 covers 12 bases. The CDR3 has 15 amino acids. V lost 7 bases to trimming and J lost 8 bases; unmatched junction nucleotides: 9. From germline, CDR1 is MDHEN and CDR2 SYDVKM. The CDR3 DNA reads as TGTGCCAGCACTAGCGGGGGGGCCGCCCCCCATGAGCAGTTCTTC. Amino acids: CASTSGGAAPHEQFF.

The chain recombines TRBV10-1 with TRBJ1-1; D unclear. The CDR3 is 15 residues long. V dropped 0 bases and J dropped 0 bases, with 8 bases sitting between them. Germline V gives CDR1 WNHNN, CDR2 SYGVQD (reference sequence). CDR3 nucleotides: TGCGCCAGCAGTGAGTCGAGTTTCGTGAACACTGAAGCTTTCTTT. Translation: CASSESSFVNTEAFF.

This clone has just a few counts. The chain recombines TRBV4-3 with TRBJ2-5, with TRBD2 identical over 10 bases. V gave up 6 bases and J gave up 4 bases; unmatched junction bases: 11. This CDR3 comprises 16 residues. Germline CDR1 and CDR2: LGHNA and YSLEER. The CDR3 DNA follows: TGCGCCAGCAGTTTAGCCAGCGGGGGGGCGTTAGAGACCCAGTACTTC. Protein: CASSLASGGALETQYF.

V gene TRBV5-1 combines with J gene TRBJ1-6, with TRBD1 matching over 9 bases. Trimming at V came to 4 bases and at J to 9 bases, leaving 11 bases not matched to a gene. This CDR3 is built from 16 residues. CDR1 is SGHRS, CDR2 YFSETQ, per germline. The CDR3 reads CASSPRTGDPSSPLHF. The CDR3 nucleotides are TGCGCCAGCAGCCCCCGGACAGGGGACCCTAGTTCACCCCTCCACTTT.

The rearrangement joins TRBV19 to TRBJ1-6; 8 nucleotides align to TRBD1. The CDR3 covers 14 residues. Per the germline V gene, CDR1 is LNHDA and CDR2 is SQIVND (reference sequence). Unmatched junction bases numbered 5, after V lost 7 bases and J lost 6 bases. The CDR3 reads CASTRTGSNSPLHF. The CDR3 DNA reads as TGTGCCAGTACCCGGACAGGGAGTAATTCACCCCTCCACTTT.

The chain combines TRBV14 with TRBJ1-1; no firm D call. Germline V gene data show CDR1 as SGHDN and CDR2 as FVKESK. The CDR3 consists of 16 residues. The germline V and J ends were trimmed by 2 bases and 5 bases, with 18 bases remaining between them. The CDR3 protein is CASSQSLAGTRTEAFF. CDR3 nucleotide sequence: TGTGCCAGCAGCCAATCTTTGGCCGGCACGAGGACTGAAGCTTTCTTT. The full variable domain, completed using reference TRBV14 and TRBJ1-1, is EAGVTQFPSHSVIEKGQTVTLRCDPISGHDNLYWYRRVMGKEIKFLLHFVKESKQDESGMPNNRFLAERTGGTYSTLKVQPAELEDSGVYFCASSQSLAGTRTEAFFGQGTRLTVV.

This clone was counted between two and nine times. The V and J genes are TRBV7-2 and TRBJ2-5, with D unclear. This CDR3 contains 14 residues. Germline CDR1 SGHTA, CDR2 FQGNSA. V was trimmed by 5 bases and J by 2 bases, leaving 12 bases between them. CDR3 in amino acids: CASSTRRYQETQYF. CDR3 nucleotide sequence: TGTGCCAGCAGCACGCGGCGCTATCAAGAGACCCAGTACTTC.

The count of this clone is one. The chain has TRBV12-5 and TRBJ2-1, with a tentative D call TRBD2 (5 bases). The CDR3 runs 16 residues. Germline CDR1 and CDR2: LGHNT and FRNRAP. V was shortened by 6 bases and J by 0 bases, with 15 bases between the two germline ends. The CDR3 DNA reads TGTGCTAGTGGCCCTCCGGACTCGAGCTCCTACAATGAGCAGTTCTTC. Translation gives CASGPPDSSSYNEQFF.

This rearrangement joins TRBV15 to TRBJ2-5; TRBD1 is a possible D gene (6 bases). Trimming took off 5 bases at V and 4 bases at J, with 17 bases between the two ends. This CDR3 contains 15 residues. Germline V gene lookup returns CDR1 LNHNV and CDR2 YYDKDF (reference sequence). The CDR3 is CATSSPGQYLETQYF. CDR3 bases: TGTGCCACCAGCTCACCGGGACAATACTTAGAGACCCAGTACTTC.

CDR3 sequence: CASSPGTGGYRDTEAFF. The CDR3 DNA reads TGTGCCAGCAGCCCCGGGACAGGGGGATACAGGGACACTGAAGCTTTCTTT. J is TRBJ1-1 and V is TRBV5-6; 11 bases are shared with TRBD1. Germline V gives CDR1 SGHDT, CDR2 YYEEEE. V shed 4 bases, J shed 3 bases, and the junction held 11 bases outside the gene matches. The CDR3 is 17 residues long.

V and J are TRBV11-2 and TRBJ2-5, with unresolved D. There are 13 residues in the CDR3. Trimming removed 0 bases from V and 2 bases from J, with 4 bases in between. Germline V gives CDR1 SGHAT, CDR2 FQNNGV. This CDR3 reads CASSLELQETQYF. DNA of the CDR3: TGTGCCAGCAGCTTAGAACTACAAGAGACCCAGTACTTC.

CDR3: CASSLGQGFQPQHF. Here the CDR3 DNA reads TGTGCCAGCAGCTTGGGACAGGGGTTTCAGCCCCAGCATTTT. The chain joins TRBV7-9 to TRBJ1-5; the match to TRBD1 covers 10 bases. CDR3 size: 14 residues. The V gene end was trimmed by 3 bases and the J gene end by 6 bases; junction bases not matched to a gene: 2. Germline V CDR1 and CDR2: SEHNR, FQNEAQ (reference sequence).

V is TRBV9 and J is TRBJ1-1; D not certain. Trimming left V 3 bases short and J 0 bases short, with 18 bases between. Germline CDR1 reads SGDLS; CDR2 reads YYNGEE. The CDR3 is 17 residues long. The CDR3 sequence is CASSEFPRLVVNTEAFF. As DNA, the CDR3 is TGTGCCAGCAGCGAGTTCCCTCGTTTAGTTGTGAACACTGAAGCTTTCTTT.

The genes are TRBV2 and TRBJ2-4; D unresolved. Germline V gene lookup returns CDR1 SNHLY and CDR2 FYNNEI. The CDR3 is made up of 14 amino acids. Trimming stripped 5 bases from V and 2 bases from J, with 10 bases between. CDR3 sequence (DNA): TGTGCCAGCAGTCCACTATGGACCAAAAACATTCAGTACTTC. This translates into CASSPLWTKNIQYF.

The chain joins TRBV6-1 to TRBJ1-2; the match to TRBD1 covers 9 bases. In germline, CDR1 is MNHNS, CDR2 SASEGT. Losses at the gene ends were 8 bases for V and 5 bases for J; bases not matched to a gene: 6. The CDR3 runs to 13 residues. CDR3: CASRDRVRYGYTF. As DNA, the CDR3 is TGTGCCAGCCGGGACAGGGTGAGGTATGGCTACACCTTC.

The CDR3 DNA is TGCGCCAGCAGCTTGGATGGGACAGGTTACTACGAGCAGTACTTC. Its translation is CASSLDGTGYYEQYF. This chain uses TRBV5-1 with TRBJ2-7; the match to TRBD1 covers 8 bases. This CDR3 region has 15 residues. The trim removed 0 bases at V and 3 bases at J, leaving 5 bases unmatched. Germline CDR1 SGHRS, CDR2 YFSETQ.

V gene TRBV6-5 combines with J gene TRBJ2-1; 10 bases match TRBD1. From germline, CDR1 is MNHEY and CDR2 SVGAGI. V lost 5 bases, J lost 5 bases, and 6 bases stayed unmatched. This CDR3 contains 15 residues. CDR3 region: CASSPMTGGNNEQFF. The CDR3, as DNA: TGTGCCAGCAGTCCGATGACAGGGGGCAACAATGAGCAGTTCTTC.

The CDR3 DNA reads TGTGCTAGTGGTTTGGTACTTAAGGGGGATCAGCCCCAGCATTTT. It translates to CASGLVLKGDQPQHF. This rearrangement joins TRBV12-5 to TRBJ1-5, with D perhaps TRBD1 (6 bases). The V gene's germline CDR1 is LGHNT and CDR2 FRNRAP. V was clipped by 0 bases and J by 5 bases, with 11 bases between them. CDR3 size: 15 residues. The full variable domain, with the rest looked up from reference TRBV12-5 and TRBJ1-5, is DARVTQTPRHKVTEMGQEVTMRCQPILGHNTVFWYRQTMMQGLELLAYFRNRAPLDDSGMPKDRFSAEMPDATLATLKIQPSEPRDSAVYFCASGLVLKGDQPQHFGDGTRLSIL.